One and the same sample provided the 25 T cell receptor beta chains below, sequenced in a study of T cell responses to AZD1222 COVID-19 vaccine. Only in-frame clones appear in the TCRdb table, and some are missing; sequencing was by immunoSEQ multiplex PCR. Here the sample spans 55,000 to 70,000 clones, roughly 89% being singletons. The sequences come from peripheral blood, collected 28 days after the second AZD1222 dose. All receptors come from an adult who received the AZD1222 COVID-19 vaccine.

CDR3 region: CASSFTGRAGANVLTF. As DNA, the CDR3 is TGTGCCAGCAGCTTCACAGGGAGGGCTGGGGCCAACGTCCTGACTTTC. The chain carries TRBV7-9 and TRBJ2-6; maybe TRBD2 (7 bases). The germline V gene encodes CDR1 SEHNR and CDR2 FQNEAQ (reference sequence). The CDR3 runs 16 residues. Deletions cut 3 bases from V and 2 bases from J, with 11 bases between. Using reference TRBV7-9 and TRBJ2-6 for the parts outside the CDR3, the full variable domain is DTGVSQNPRHKITKRGQNVTFRCDPISEHNRLYWYRQTLGQGPEFLTYFQNEAQLEKSRLLSDRFSAERPKGSFSTLEIQRTEQGDSAMYLCASSFTGRAGANVLTFGAGSRLTVL.

This chain uses TRBV6-5 with TRBJ1-3, with D tentatively TRBD1 (5 bases). Trimming took 2 bases from V and 3 from J, leaving 11 bases between them. Looked up from germline, CDR1 is MNHEY and CDR2 is SVGAGI. The CDR3 length is 15 residues. CDR3 DNA: TGTGCCAGCAGTTACGGCGCAGGGTTTGGAAACACCATATATTTT. Amino acids: CASSYGAGFGNTIYF.

This rearrangement joins TRBV3-1 (or the pseudogene TRBV3-2) to TRBJ1-5; D uncertain. CDR3 length: 14 residues. Looked up from germline, CDR1 is LGHDT and CDR2 is YNNKEL (reference sequence). The ends were cut back, 3 bases at V and 4 bases at J, with 10 bases in the middle. The CDR3 here is CASSHIAPNQPQHF. In DNA form, the CDR3 reads TGTGCCAGCAGCCATATAGCTCCGAATCAGCCCCAGCATTTT.

CDR3 sequence: CASSVSIGDFNEQFF. The CDR3 DNA follows: TGTGCCAGCAGCGTTTCCATTGGGGACTTCAATGAGCAGTTCTTC. V and J are TRBV9 and TRBJ2-1, with a weak D call TRBD2 (6 bases). V was trimmed by 2 bases and J by 6 bases, leaving 15 bases between them. Germline loops: CDR1 SGDLS, CDR2 YYNGEE. The CDR3 totals 15 residues.

The chain joins TRBV5-4 to TRBJ2-7; D gene unclear. CDR3 size: 13 residues. Germline V gene sequence: CDR1 SGHNT, CDR2 YYREEE (reference sequence). Trimming cost V 0 bases and J 3 bases, with 7 bases left between them. In nucleotides, the CDR3 is TGTGCCAGCAGCTTGGGACACAACTACGAGCAGTACTTC. Protein: CASSLGHNYEQYF.

In DNA, the CDR3 is TGCGCCAGCAGCTTGGGACTAGGGCTAGTCAGGCAGTATTTT. Its translation: CASSLGLGLVRQYF. The V call is TRBV5-1, the J call TRBJ2-3; weak D call: TRBD2 (6 bases). There are 14 residues in the CDR3. The V end lost 0 bases, the J end lost 11 bases, and 16 bases lay between the germline ends. CDR1 SGHRS and CDR2 YFSETQ come from the germline V gene.

This chain connects TRBV6-5 to TRBJ2-1; 7 bases are shared with TRBD2. Germline-derived CDR1 and CDR2 are MNHEY and SVGAGI. The length of the CDR3 is 16 residues. The ends lost 3 bases at V and 3 bases at J; junction bases unmatched: 8. CDR3 nucleotides: TGTGCCAGCAGTTATCAGCGGGGAAACCACTACAATGAGCAGTTCTTC. It yields the protein CASSYQRGNHYNEQFF.

V usage is TRBV3-1 (or the pseudogene TRBV3-2) and J usage is TRBJ2-5; D is undetermined. From germline, CDR1 is LGHDT and CDR2 YNNKEL (reference sequence). V was shortened by 3 bases and J by 1 base, with 12 bases between the two germline ends. This CDR3 spans 15 amino acids. The CDR3 loop reads CASSQMLQIQETQYF. The CDR3, as DNA: TGTGCCAGCAGCCAGATGCTTCAGATCCAAGAGACCCAGTACTTC.

The chain uses TRBV11-1 and TRBJ2-2; 8 positions agree with TRBD1. After removal of 0 bases from V and 4 bases from J, the junction contained 7 bases not matched to a gene. The V gene's germline CDR1 is SGHAT and CDR2 FQDESV (reference sequence). The CDR3 contains 17 residues. CDR3 sequence: CASSLALGTGGTGELFF. DNA for the CDR3: TGTGCCAGCAGCTTAGCCCTGGGAACAGGGGGCACCGGGGAGCTGTTTTTT.

The chain is built from TRBV4-3 and TRBJ1-2; tentatively, D is TRBD1 (6 bases). Germline V CDR1 and CDR2: LGHNA, YSLEER. The CDR3 is 15 residues long. V was shortened by 2 bases and J by 8 bases, with 18 bases between the two germline ends. The CDR3 here is CASSQSISGGRGYTF. DNA for the CDR3: TGCGCCAGCAGCCAATCCATCAGTGGGGGCCGGGGCTACACCTTC.

V is TRBV6-5 and J is TRBJ1-5; D is undetermined. Trimming stripped 8 bases from V and 7 bases from J, with 15 bases between. Germline lookup yields CDR1 MNHEY and CDR2 SVGAGI. The CDR3 is 13 amino acids. The CDR3 sequence: CASGDRRGQPQHF. The CDR3 DNA reads TGTGCCAGCGGGGATAGGAGAGGGCAGCCCCAGCATTTT.

V and J are TRBV19 and TRBJ1-1; 11 nucleotides line up with TRBD1. Germline V gives CDR1 LNHDA, CDR2 SQIVND (reference sequence). The CDR3 runs 17 residues. J lost 4 bases, V lost 5 bases, and 12 bases had no gene match. Here the CDR3 reads CASSLSRTGGFGTEAFF. The DNA of the CDR3 is TGTGCCAGTAGTTTATCCCGGACAGGGGGCTTCGGCACTGAAGCTTTCTTT. Full variable domain (outside the CDR3, taken from reference TRBV19 and TRBJ1-1): DGGITQSPKYLFRKEGQNVTLSCEQNLNHDAMYWYRQDPGQGLRLIYYSQIVNDFQKGDIAEGYSVSREKKESFPLTVTSAQKNPTAFYLCASSLSRTGGFGTEAFFGQGTRLTVV.

CDR3 loop: CASSSSTGGLNTEAFF. CDR3 DNA sequence: TGCGCCAGCAGCTCCTCGACAGGGGGATTGAACACTGAAGCTTTCTTT. The genes are TRBV5-1 and TRBJ1-1; 9 nucleotides match TRBD1. From germline, CDR1 is SGHRS and CDR2 YFSETQ. V lost 3 bases, J lost 0 bases, and 6 bases stayed unmatched. The CDR3 loop spans 16 amino acids.

This rearrangement joins TRBV5-1 to TRBJ2-4; tentative D call: TRBD1 (6 bases). The CDR3 has 15 residues. Germline CDR1 and CDR2: SGHRS and YFSETQ. V was trimmed by 3 bases and J by 0 bases, leaving 10 bases between them. The CDR3 region has the DNA TGCGCCAGCAGCTCGGACAGACTAGCCAAAAACATTCAGTACTTC. It translates to CASSSDRLAKNIQYF. The whole variable domain, remainder taken from reference TRBV5-1 and TRBJ2-4, is KAGVTQTPRYLIKTRGQQVTLSCSPISGHRSVSWYQQTPGQGLQFLFEYFSETQRNKGNFPGRFSGRQFSNSRSEMNVSTLELGDSALYLCASSSDRLAKNIQYFGAGTRLSVL.

This clone occurred a few times. The rearrangement joins TRBV5-1 to TRBJ2-7; D possibly uses TRBD1 or TRBD2 (5 bases each). With 0 bases removed from V and 6 bases from J, the gap between germline ends came to 7 bases. The CDR3 is 12 residues long. Germline V gene lookup returns CDR1 SGHRS and CDR2 YFSETQ. The CDR3 nucleotides are TGCGCCAGCAGCTTGGCCGGGGCCGAGCAGTACTTC. Translation: CASSLAGAEQYF. Variable domain in full (rest from reference TRBV5-1 and TRBJ2-7): KAGVTQTPRYLIKTRGQQVTLSCSPISGHRSVSWYQQTPGQGLQFLFEYFSETQRNKGNFPGRFSGRQFSNSRSEMNVSTLELGDSALYLCASSLAGAEQYFGPGTRLTVT.

CDR3 sequence: CASSPRTDKFLSGANVLTF. DNA of the CDR3: TGTGCCAGCAGCCCGCGGACAGATAAGTTTTTGTCTGGGGCCAACGTCCTGACTTTC. This chain joins TRBV5-6 and TRBJ2-6; D might be TRBD1 (6 bases). The CDR3 is made up of 19 amino acids. The germline V and J ends were trimmed by 4 bases and 1 base, with 21 bases remaining between them. Germline V lookup: CDR1 SGHDT, CDR2 YYEEEE.

V usage is TRBV28 and J usage is TRBJ1-5; a weak D match, TRBD1 (6 bases). V was trimmed by 4 bases and J by 9 bases, leaving 13 bases between them. The CDR3 has 13 residues. Germline V CDR1 and CDR2: MDHEN, SYDVKM. The CDR3 protein is CASSSTGFRPQHF. DNA of the CDR3: TGTGCCAGCAGTTCAACAGGGTTCAGGCCCCAGCATTTT. Based on the CDR3 plus reference TRBV28 and TRBJ1-5, the full variable domain is DVKVTQSSRYLVKRTGEKVFLECVQDMDHENMFWYRQDPGLGLRLIYFSYDVKMKEKGDIPEGYSVSREKKERFSLILESASTNQTSMYLCASSSTGFRPQHFGDGTRLSIL.

The chain combines TRBV27 with TRBJ2-7; no clear D. Germline CDR1 and CDR2: MNHEY and SMNVEV (reference sequence). The CDR3 is 13 residues long. The V end lost 9 bases, the J end lost 4 bases, and 16 bases lay between the germline ends. CDR3 sequence: CASEVYPSYEQYF. The CDR3, as DNA: TGTGCCAGTGAGGTCTACCCCTCATACGAGCAGTACTTC.

The chain has TRBV9 and TRBJ2-3, with 9 bases fitting TRBD1. The CDR3 runs 14 residues. CDR1 is SGDLS, CDR2 YYNGEE, per germline. The V and J ends lost 3 bases and 4 bases, in that order; junction bases with no gene match: 3. The CDR3 nucleotides are TGTGCCAGCAGCGAGGGGACAGGGTCAGATACGCAGTATTTT. Its translation is CASSEGTGSDTQYF.

The rearrangement links TRBV28 to TRBJ1-1; the D is unclear. The V end lost 7 bases, the J end lost 0 bases, and 12 bases lay between the germline ends. Germline CDR1 and CDR2: MDHEN and SYDVKM. This CDR3 has 14 residues. CDR3 residues: CASTLGLMNTEAFF. CDR3 in DNA: TGTGCCAGCACCCTTGGACTTATGAACACTGAAGCTTTCTTT.

This chain joins TRBV19 and TRBJ2-3; D possibly corresponds to TRBD1 (5 bases). The V end was cut by 3 bases, the J end by 1 base, with 11 bases between. Germline V gene lookup returns CDR1 LNHDA and CDR2 SQIVND (reference sequence). This CDR3 spans 15 amino acids. This chain's CDR3 is CASSMRTTGTDTQYF. In DNA form, the CDR3 reads TGTGCCAGTAGTATGAGGACAACCGGCACAGATACGCAGTATTTT.

The chain joins TRBV7-9 to TRBJ1-4, with TRBD1 as a possible D gene (5 bases). V lost 4 bases and J lost 8, with 17 bases in between. CDR3 size: 15 residues. Looked up from germline, CDR1 is SEHNR and CDR2 is FQNEAQ (reference sequence). CDR3 DNA sequence: TGTGCCAGCAGCTCCGGGGGGAGTGAGAGCGAAAAACTGTTTTTT. It encodes CASSSGGSESEKLFF.

The V call is TRBV7-9, the J call TRBJ1-1; D call uncertain. Trimming pared 1 base from V and 0 bases from J, leaving 9 bases between. The CDR3 extends over 15 amino acids. Germline lookup yields CDR1 SEHNR and CDR2 FQNEAQ (reference sequence). The CDR3 sequence: CASSLDASVNTEAFF. The DNA for the CDR3 is TGTGCCAGCAGCTTAGATGCTTCGGTGAACACTGAAGCTTTCTTT.

This clone was found once. V usage is TRBV7-2 and J usage is TRBJ2-1, with TRBD2 matching 8 bases. From germline, CDR1 is SGHTA and CDR2 FQGNSA. This CDR3 is built from 18 residues. The V gene end was trimmed by 1 base and the J gene end by 7 bases; junction bases not matched to a gene: 15. DNA for the CDR3: TGTGCCAGCAGCTTAGGAGCACTAGCGGACGACGTGGGGAATGAGCAGTTCTTC. As protein: CASSLGALADDVGNEQFF. The full variable domain, rest sourced from reference TRBV7-2 and TRBJ2-1, is GAGVSQSPSNKVTEKGKDVELRCDPISGHTALYWYRQSLGQGLEFLIYFQGNSAPDKSGLPSDRFSAERTGGSVSTLTIQRTQQEDSAVYLCASSLGALADDVGNEQFFGPGTRLTVL.

This chain connects TRBV5-5 to TRBJ2-1; D uncertain. CDR3 size: 15 residues. Germline values: CDR1 SGHKS, CDR2 YYEKEE (reference sequence). Trimming left V 0 bases short and J 8 bases short, with 15 bases between. CDR3 loop: CASSLEGIPQHEQFF. CDR3 bases: TGTGCCAGCAGCTTGGAAGGGATCCCCCAGCATGAGCAGTTCTTC.